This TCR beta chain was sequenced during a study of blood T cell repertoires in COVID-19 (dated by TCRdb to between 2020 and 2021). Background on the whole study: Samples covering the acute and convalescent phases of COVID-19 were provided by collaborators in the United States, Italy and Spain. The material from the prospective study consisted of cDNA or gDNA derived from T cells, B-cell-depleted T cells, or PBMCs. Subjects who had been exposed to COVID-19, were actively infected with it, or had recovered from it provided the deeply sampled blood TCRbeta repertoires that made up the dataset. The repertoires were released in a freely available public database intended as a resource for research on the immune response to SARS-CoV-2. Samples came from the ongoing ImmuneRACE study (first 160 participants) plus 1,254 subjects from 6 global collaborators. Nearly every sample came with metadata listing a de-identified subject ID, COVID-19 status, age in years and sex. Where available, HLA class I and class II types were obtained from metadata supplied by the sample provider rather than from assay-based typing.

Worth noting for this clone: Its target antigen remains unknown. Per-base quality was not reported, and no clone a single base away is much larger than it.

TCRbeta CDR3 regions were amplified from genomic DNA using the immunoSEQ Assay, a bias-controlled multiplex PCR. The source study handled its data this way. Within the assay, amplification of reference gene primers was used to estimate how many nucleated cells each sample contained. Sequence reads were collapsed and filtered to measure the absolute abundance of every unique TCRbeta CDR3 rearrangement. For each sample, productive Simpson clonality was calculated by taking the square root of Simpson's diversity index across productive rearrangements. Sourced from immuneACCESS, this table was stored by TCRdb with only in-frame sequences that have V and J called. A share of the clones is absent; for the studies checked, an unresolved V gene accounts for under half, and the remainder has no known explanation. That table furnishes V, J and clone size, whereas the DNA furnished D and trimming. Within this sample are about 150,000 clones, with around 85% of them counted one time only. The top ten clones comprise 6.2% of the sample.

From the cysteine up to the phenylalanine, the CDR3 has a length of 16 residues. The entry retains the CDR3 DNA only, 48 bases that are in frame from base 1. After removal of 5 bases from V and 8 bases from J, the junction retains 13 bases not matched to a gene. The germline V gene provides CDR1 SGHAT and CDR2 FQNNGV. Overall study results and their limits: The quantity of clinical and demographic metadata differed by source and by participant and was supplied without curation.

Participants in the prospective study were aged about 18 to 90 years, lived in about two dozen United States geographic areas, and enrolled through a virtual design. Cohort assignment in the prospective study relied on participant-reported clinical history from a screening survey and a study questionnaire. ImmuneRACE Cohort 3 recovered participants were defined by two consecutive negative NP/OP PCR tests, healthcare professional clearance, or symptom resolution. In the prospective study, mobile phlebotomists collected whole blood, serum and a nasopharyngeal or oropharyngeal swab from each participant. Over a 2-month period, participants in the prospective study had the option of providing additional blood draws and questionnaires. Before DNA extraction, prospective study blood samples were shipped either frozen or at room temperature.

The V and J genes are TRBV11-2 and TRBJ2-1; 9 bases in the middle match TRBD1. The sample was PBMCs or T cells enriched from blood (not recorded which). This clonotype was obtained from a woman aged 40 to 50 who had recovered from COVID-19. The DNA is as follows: TGTGCCAGCAGCCGTTTAGGGGGACAGGGATTTGATGAGCAGTTCTTC. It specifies CASSRLGGQGFDEQFF.